Here is one T cell receptor (beta chain) with its context. The target antigen is unknown. Disease in donors with ophthalmopathy had moderate-to-severe activity, CAS ≥3, NOSPECS ≥4 and under 3 months' duration. Other autoimmune diseases, uncontrolled infections, pregnancy or lactation excluded patients from enrollment. The authors diagnosed from clinical symptoms, serum thyroxine, TRAb, thyroid ultrasound and orbital computed tomography. The sample comes from a study of Graves' ophthalmopathy and Graves' hyperthyroidism. The study, taken as a whole, reports: Ophthalmopathy progression was predicted by the model at around 70% sensitivity and about 72% specificity.

CDR3 length: 12 residues. V was trimmed by 3 bases and J by 11 bases, leaving 13 bases between them. Germline CDR1 is MNHNY and CDR2 is SVGAGI (reference sequence). The authors amplified TCR beta CDR3 regions from RNA transcripts. Second-round multiplex PCR followed a first-round RT-PCR using HTBI primers. MiXCR was run by TCRdb on the multiplex PCR reads, yielding one entry per CDR3 protein. The sample carries hundreds of thousands of distinct CDR3 sequences, roughly 41% recorded once. The sample was peripheral blood. V and J are TRBV6-6 and TRBJ1-1; a weak D match, TRBD1 (6 bases). The TCR originated in an adult man with Graves' ophthalmopathy. DNA of the CDR3: TGTGCCAGCAGTTATCTGGGGGCCGGGGCTTTCTTT. Its protein product is CASSYLGAGAFF.